The clone carrying this T cell receptor (beta chain) was seen at least ten times. What it binds is not known. Via MiXCR, TCRdb re-called the 5' RACE reads, giving one row per CDR3 protein. There are 130,000 to 150,000 distinct CDR3 sequences in the sample; 6.5% to 8.5% occur only once, and 7.3% lies in the top ten. These data belong to a study of CD8 T cells in ankylosing spondylitis. General study results and limits: Within peripheral blood, clones linked to disease were CD8+ and relatively rare. According to the report, clones linked to the disease were significantly enriched in matched synovial fluid samples taken from ankylosing spondylitis patients. A TCR beta motif of about 8 highly homologous variants seemed to mark ankylosing spondylitis blood. Past studies reported some motif variants in reactive arthritis synovial fluid and blood.

From germline, CDR1 is MNHEY and CDR2 SVGEGT. The CDR3 runs to 12 residues. Trimming took 4 bases from V and 5 from J, leaving 8 bases between them. V and J are TRBV6-2 or TRBV6-3 and TRBJ1-2; no clear D gene. Sequencing was carried out using synovial fluid, either unsorted or a sorted T cell fraction (not recorded which). This TCR was recovered from a male donor with ankylosing spondylitis. CDR3 bases: TGTGCCAGCAGTTCTTCCTTATATGGCTACACCTTC. This encodes CASSSSLYGYTF.